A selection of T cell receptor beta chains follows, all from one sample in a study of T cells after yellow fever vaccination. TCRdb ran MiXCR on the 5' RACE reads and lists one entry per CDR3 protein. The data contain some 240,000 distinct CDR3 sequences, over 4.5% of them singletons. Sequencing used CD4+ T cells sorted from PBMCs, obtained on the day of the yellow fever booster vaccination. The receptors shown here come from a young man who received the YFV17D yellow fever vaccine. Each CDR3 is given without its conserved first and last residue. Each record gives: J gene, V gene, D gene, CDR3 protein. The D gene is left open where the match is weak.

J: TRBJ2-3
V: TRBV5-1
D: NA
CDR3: ASNRDVRTDTQY

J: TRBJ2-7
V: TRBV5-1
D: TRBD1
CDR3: ASSSVTGTYEQY

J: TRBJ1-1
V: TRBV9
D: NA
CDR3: ASSVGPNTEAF

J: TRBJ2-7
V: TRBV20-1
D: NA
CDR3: SASSGAYEQY

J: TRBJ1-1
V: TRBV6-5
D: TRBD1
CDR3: ASSSGTGVLNTEAF

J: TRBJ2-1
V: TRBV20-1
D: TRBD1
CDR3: SARVPGQSSYNEQF

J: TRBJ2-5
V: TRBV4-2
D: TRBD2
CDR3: ASSQRFSGGGETQY

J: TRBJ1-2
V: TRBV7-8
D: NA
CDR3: ASSETVQGYT

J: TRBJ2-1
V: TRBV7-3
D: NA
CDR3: ASSPGLGGSNEQF

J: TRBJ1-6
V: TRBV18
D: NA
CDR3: ASSPPAGNNSPLH

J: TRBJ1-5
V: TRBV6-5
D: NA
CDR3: ASSPLAGVNQPQH

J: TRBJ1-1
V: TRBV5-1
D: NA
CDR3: ASSIQGYRTEAF

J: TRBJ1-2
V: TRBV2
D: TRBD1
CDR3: ASSDDTGALLGGGYT

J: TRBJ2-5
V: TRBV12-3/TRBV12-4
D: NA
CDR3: ASSLWTSGGETQY